Listed below are T cell receptor beta chains from one sample, sequenced in a study of tumor-infiltrating lymphocytes in primary liver carcinoma. TCRdb independently ran MiXCR on the multiplex PCR reads; one entry per CDR3 protein. The sample carries tens of thousands of distinct CDR3 sequences, over 60% recorded once. Sequenced sample: liver tumor tissue from sampling region 4. The receptor source for this set is a man aged 40-50 years with primary liver carcinoma and hepatitis B virus infection. CDR3s include the opening cysteine and the closing phenylalanine or tryptophan. A D gene is named only where the DNA matches it firmly. Not every row has a clone size; where given, it reads once, few, many or a size class.

size,J,D,V,DNA,CDR3
-,TRBJ2-3,TRBD2,TRBV29-1,TGCAGCGCCCCGACAGCGGGATCCCAATGGTTGTCGGCTACGCAGTATTTT,CSAPTAGSQWLSATQYF
many,TRBJ1-5,-,TRBV29-1,TGCAGCGTTGAAGTGACAGGCGCCGGCTCGGGTCCTCAGGTCCAGCATTTT,CSVEVTGAGSGPQVQHF
few,TRBJ2-5,TRBD1,TRBV5-1,TGCGCCAGCAGCCGGACAGGGGGAGAACAAGAGACCCAATACTTC,CASSRTGGEQETQYF
-,TRBJ1-4,-,TRBV7-2,TGTGCCAGCAGCTTCTGGGGCGGCACTAATGAAAAACTGTTTTTT,CASSFWGGTNEKLFF
-,TRBJ2-1,-,TRBV11-3,TGTGCTAACAGTTCCGGGTTCTACAATGAGCAGTTCTTC,CANSSGFYNEQFF
once,TRBJ2-2,TRBD2,TRBV6-6,TGTGCCAGCAGTCCGCTCGTGAGACTAGCGGGGTCAACGAACACCGGGGAGCTGTTTTTC,CASSPLVRLAGSTNTGELFF
-,TRBJ2-4,TRBD2,TRBV11-1,TGTGCCGGCAGCTTTCCCGGGACTACCGGGACCGAAAACATTCAGTACTTC,CAGSFPGTTGTENIQYF
-,TRBJ2-7,-,TRBV7-9,TGTGCCAGCAGCTTAGTTGGCACAACCAACCACGAGCGGTACTTC,CASSLVGTTNHERYF
-,TRBJ2-3,TRBD2,TRBV29-1,TGCAGCGCCTGGACTAGCGGGAGTGTAACATATACGAAGTATTTT,CSAWTSGSVTYTKYF
few,TRBJ2-7,TRBD2,TRBV28,TGTGCCAGCAGTTCGGGACTAGCGGGAGTGAGTGAGCAGTACTTC,CASSSGLAGVSEQYF
medium-sized,TRBJ2-1,-,TRBV4-3,TGCGCCAGCAGCCAAGATCTTGGCAGCAGCTCCTACAATGAGCAGTTCTTC,CASSQDLGSSSYNEQFF
once,TRBJ2-3,TRBD1,TRBV11-2,TGTGCCAGCAGTCCTCGGGACAGGGGGATAGATATGGAGTATTTT,CASSPRDRGIDMEYF
few,TRBJ1-3,TRBD1,TRBV12-3/TRBV12-4,TGTGCCAGCAGTCTGACAGGGGCTGGAAACACCATATATTTT,CASSLTGAGNTIYF
-,TRBJ2-3,-,TRBV7-6,TGTGCCAGCAGTTTCAAGTCCGGGGACCTGGTTCTGGATACGCAGTATTTT,CASSFKSGDLVLDTQYF
-,TRBJ1-1,-,TRBV11-2,TGCGTCAGCAGCGCCAGGACAAGGGGTCCGGCTGAAGCTTTCTTT,CVSSARTRGPAEAFF
-,TRBJ2-2,-,TRBV11-2,TGTGCCAGCAGGTTACAGTACACCGGGGAGTTGTTATTT,CASRLQYTGELLF
large,TRBJ2-7,TRBD1,TRBV6-5,TGTGCCAGCAGGCCCGGACAGGCAGCATCCTTTTACGAGCAGTACTTC,CASRPGQAASFYEQYF
-,TRBJ2-7,-,TRBV4-1,TGCGCTAGCAGCCCTGGCCGTTTGTACGAGCAGTACTTC,CASSPGRLYEQYF
-,TRBJ1-1,-,TRBV4-1,TGCGCCAGCAGCCAAGATTTGGACCTCAGGATGTACACTGAAGCTTTCTTT,CASSQDLDLRMYTEAFF
-,TRBJ2-7,-,TRBV7-8,TGTGCCAGCAGCTTAGCCAGCGGGTGGCAGTACTTC,CASSLASGWQYF
few,TRBJ1-1,-,TRBV6-5,TGTGCCAGCAGTCCCCCCACGGGGGCGGTAGGTATCGCTCAAGCTCTCTTT,CASSPPTGAVGIAQALF
-,TRBJ2-7,-,TRBV11-2,TGTGCCAGGAGCTTAGAGTCTGGGATCTATGGCGAGCAGTACTTC,CARSLESGIYGEQYF
-,TRBJ2-6,-,TRBV11-2,TGCGTCAGCAGCTTAGATCTCGGGGCTGGGGCCAGCGTCCTGAGTTTC,CVSSLDLGAGASVLSF
-,TRBJ2-7,TRBD2,TRBV10-3,TGTGCCATCACCAAACGATCGGTACTAGTGGGGGGGTTCTCCTACGAGCAGTACTTC,CAITKRSVLVGGFSYEQYF
-,TRBJ2-1,-,TRBV4-1,TGCGCCAGCAGCCAAGGCTTCCTGGAGTTGTCTAAGCACAATGAGCAGTTCTTC,CASSQGFLELSKHNEQFF
-,TRBJ1-1,-,TRBV4-3,TGCACCAGCAGCCAAGGGGCTAGGGAAAACACTGAAGATTTCTTT,CTSSQGARENTEDFF
few,TRBJ2-6,-,TRBV9,TGTGCCAGCAGCACCGGGACGTTAGGGGCCAACGTCCTGACTTTC,CASSTGTLGANVLTF
few,TRBJ2-7,-,TRBV4-3,TGCGCCAGCAACCAAGATCGGGAGACTCCTTATGAGCAGTACTTC,CASNQDRETPYEQYF
-,TRBJ2-3,TRBD2,TRBV6-6,TGTGTCAGCAGTTACTCGGGACTAGCGGGAGCTCCAGATACGCAGTATTTT,CVSSYSGLAGAPDTQYF
-,TRBJ2-2,TRBD2,TRBV5-1,TGCGCCAGTAACTCAACGCCGGCGGGAGGGAACGGGGAGCTGTCTTTT,CASNSTPAGGNGELSF
-,TRBJ1-2,-,TRBV10-3,TGTGCCATCAGCTGGGGCAGCAGTGGCTACACCTTC,CAISWGSSGYTF
-,TRBJ2-5,-,TRBV5-4,TGCGCCAGCGGCTTGGGGACTCTGGAAATCTCGGACTTC,CASGLGTLEISDF
-,TRBJ2-1,-,TRBV28,TGTGCCAGCACCCATGCTAGTGGGATCTACAATGAGCAGTTCTTC,CASTHASGIYNEQFF
-,TRBJ2-1,-,TRBV6-5,TGTGCCAGCAGTTACTCAACCGGGACTCTCTGGAATGAGCAGTTCTTC,CASSYSTGTLWNEQFF
many,TRBJ2-7,-,TRBV29-1,TGCAGCGTTGAGAATGGGGACGAGCAGTACTTC,CSVENGDEQYF
-,TRBJ2-1,TRBD1,TRBV6-5,TGTACCAGGAATGGACAGGGGAACAATGAGCAGTTCTTC,CTRNGQGNNEQFF
-,TRBJ2-7,TRBD2,TRBV5-5,TGTGCCAGCAGTCCCGCACTGGTAGCGGGAAACAAGCACTACTTC,CASSPALVAGNKHYF
-,TRBJ1-6,-,TRBV5-6,TGTGCCAGCAGCTTGGCCCCCCGAAGGGATTCACCCCTACACTTT,CASSLAPRRDSPLHF
few,TRBJ2-7,-,TRBV12-3/TRBV12-4,TGTGCCAGCAGTCCCAGCGGGTGGGGCGACGAGCAGTACTTC,CASSPSGWGDEQYF
-,TRBJ2-5,-,TRBV29-1,TGCGGCTGTATGGACAGTGGAGAGACCCAGTACTTC,CGCMDSGETQYF
few,TRBJ2-3,TRBD2,TRBV4-1,TGCGCCAGCAGCCAGACCATTGCCCTAGCGGGAGTCACCGATACGCAGTATTTT,CASSQTIALAGVTDTQYF
-,TRBJ2-3,TRBD2,TRBV20-1,TGCAGTGCTAGATCCCTAGCGGGAGGTCTAGATATGCAGTATTTT,CSARSLAGGLDMQYF
-,TRBJ1-2,-,TRBV11-2,TGTGCCAGCAACGAACAACAGGGCTATGTATACACATTC,CASNEQQGYVYTF
-,TRBJ2-1,-,TRBV11-2,TGTACCAGGAGCTTAGATAGGTTAAATGAGCAGTTCTTC,CTRSLDRLNEQFF
-,TRBJ2-1,TRBD2,TRBV6-5,TGTGCCAGCGGAAGCGGGGGTGGGCAGTTCTTC,CASGSGGGQFF
medium-sized,TRBJ2-7,-,TRBV6-2/TRBV6-3,TGTGCCAGCAGTTACGAGGTACCCTACGAGCAGTACTTC,CASSYEVPYEQYF
once,TRBJ2-7,TRBD2,TRBV7-8,TGTGCCAGCAGTTTAGCGGCGGGAGCAGACTACGAGCAGTACTTC,CASSLAAGADYEQYF
many,TRBJ2-3,-,TRBV6-2/TRBV6-3,TGTGCCAGCAGCCCGAGACTAGGGGCAGATACGCAGTATTTT,CASSPRLGADTQYF
many,TRBJ1-4,-,TRBV30,TGTGCCTGGAGTGGTTCGAACGGTGAAATACTGTTTTTT,CAWSGSNGEILFF
-,TRBJ2-6,-,TRBV5-6,TGTGCCAGGAGCCTGGTGGGGGACCCTGGGGCCAACGTCCTGACTTTC,CARSLVGDPGANVLTF
-,TRBJ2-6,-,TRBV6-5,TGTGTCAGCACCGAGTTGGAGGCCAACGTCCTGACTTTC,CVSTELEANVLTF
-,TRBJ1-2,-,TRBV30,TGTGCCTGGAGTAAAGGATCAGCCCTAAACTATGGCTACACCTTC,CAWSKGSALNYGYTF
medium-sized,TRBJ2-6,TRBD1,TRBV24-1,TGTGCCACCAGTGATACCGGGACAGGTGACTCTGGGGCCAACGTCCTGACTTTC,CATSDTGTGDSGANVLTF
-,TRBJ2-5,-,TRBV11-2,TGTGCTAGCAGCCAAACCCCTGGCAGGGGTAAAGAGACCCATTACTTC,CASSQTPGRGKETHYF
once,TRBJ2-1,-,TRBV28,TGTGTCAGCAGTCTAAACTCAGGCGGAAGCTCTTACAATGAGCAGTTCTTC,CVSSLNSGGSSYNEQFF
-,TRBJ2-4,-,TRBV6-1,TGTGCCAGCAGTGAAGTAACACTGGGAGCCAAAAACATTCAGCACTTC,CASSEVTLGAKNIQHF
-,TRBJ1-1,-,TRBV29-1,TGCAGCGGTGAAGGGACTGGGAACACTGAAGCTTTCTTT,CSGEGTGNTEAFF
many,TRBJ1-1,-,TRBV6-5,TGTGCCAGCAGTTACTTCGGACAGCTGAACACTGAAGCTTTCTTT,CASSYFGQLNTEAFF
-,TRBJ2-2,-,TRBV11-2,TGTATCAGCATCTTAGCATTAGGAGGAGCGAACACCGGGGAGCTGTTTTTT,CISILALGGANTGELFF
few,TRBJ2-1,-,TRBV28,TGTGCCAGCAGTTTGGGAGTTTACAGGGGAGGCAATGAGCAGTTCTTC,CASSLGVYRGGNEQFF